This TCR beta chain was profiled in a study of OX40 agonist ivuxolimab in advanced cancers. Across the whole study: Averaging about 60 years in age, with a range of roughly 23 to 80, the cohort was about 86% male.

In its sample, this clone was seen a few times. No antigen is known for it. The repertoire was sequenced with immunoSEQ multiplex PCR; TCRdb's copy has only in-frame clones and lacks some. The data contain 70,000 to 95,000 clones, 80% to 90% of them singletons. CDR3 length: 15 residues. V was clipped by 3 bases and J by 0 bases, with 9 bases between them. Germline V gene lookup returns CDR1 LNHDA and CDR2 SQIVND (reference sequence). Findings of the study overall: Averaging showed that CD8+ T cells had more expanded clones than CD4+ did. Clonal expansion by week 6 occurred in CD4+ and CD8+ blood T cells (at 0.1 to 3.0 mg/kg).

The sample was CD4+ or CD8+ T cells sorted from blood, taken in a trial of the OX40 agonist ivuxolimab. J is TRBJ1-5 and V is TRBV19, with a tentative D call TRBD1 (5 bases). The sequence came from an adult with an advanced solid tumor such as melanoma, head and neck, liver or kidney cancer. CDR3 amino acids: CASSIGQNSNQPQHF. The CDR3 nucleotides are TGTGCCAGTAGTATCGGACAAAATAGCAATCAGCCCCAGCATTTT.